These 7 T cell receptor beta chains came from one sample sequenced in a study of cytomegalovirus exposure and HLA in healthy donors. The protocol was immunoSEQ multiplex PCR, while the TCRdb copy is restricted to in-frame clones and leaves out a portion. The sample shows over 150,000 clones, approximately 83% of them seen only once. Source material: PBMCs. Receptors were obtained from a woman aged 18-35 years in good health and CMV-seropositive.

The genes are TRBV7-2 and TRBJ2-2; D is ambiguous. The CDR3 contains 15 residues. Germline V gene lookup returns CDR1 SGHTA and CDR2 FQGNSA. The V and J ends lost 5 bases and 2 bases respectively, with 12 bases between them. This CDR3 reads CASSREGANTGELFF. The CDR3 DNA sequence: TGTGCCAGCAGCAGAGAAGGAGCTAACACCGGGGAGCTGTTTTTT.

This clone has a single count. CDR3 sequence: CASSVRQGPLNINSPLHF. In DNA, the CDR3 is TGTGCCAGCAGTGTGAGACAGGGCCCTTTAAACATCAATTCACCCCTCCACTTT. This sequence joins TRBV6-1 and TRBJ1-6; TRBD1 agrees at 7 bases. V shed 4 bases, J shed 7 bases, and the junction held 16 bases outside the gene matches. Per germline, CDR1 MNHNS and CDR2 SASEGT. The CDR3 loop spans 18 amino acids.

The genes are TRBV18 and TRBJ1-6, with D perhaps TRBD1 (5 bases). This CDR3 comprises 19 residues. CDR1 is KGHSH, CDR2 LQKENI, per germline. Trimming shortened V by 3 bases and J by 0 bases, and 18 bases separated the two germline ends. CDR3 loop: CASSPDRRTASSYNSPLHF. In DNA, the CDR3 is TGTGCCAGCTCACCCGACAGACGCACCGCCAGCTCCTATAATTCACCCCTCCACTTT.

The gene calls are TRBV4-1 and TRBJ1-1, with TRBD1 matching 9 bases. The germline CDR1 and CDR2 sequences are MGHRA and YSYEKL. Unmatched junction bases numbered 14, after V lost 4 bases and J lost 11 bases. The CDR3 is made up of 15 amino acids. The CDR3 reads CASSLEQGALRVAFF. CDR3 nucleotide sequence: TGCGCCAGCAGCCTTGAACAGGGGGCGCTTCGGGTCGCTTTCTTT.

The V call is TRBV18, the J call TRBJ1-4; D gene ambiguous. This CDR3 contains 13 residues. CDR1 and CDR2 (germline): KGHSH, LQKENI. The ends were cut back, 2 bases at V and 8 bases at J, with 9 bases in the middle. CDR3 bases: TGTGCCAGCTCACCAGGCCTAGTGGAAAAACTGTTTTTT. This codes for CASSPGLVEKLFF.

This rearrangement joins TRBV4-1 to TRBJ1-2; 9 bases fit TRBD1. The CDR3 extends over 15 amino acids. In germline, CDR1 is MGHRA, CDR2 YSYEKL. J was trimmed by 5 bases and V by 2 bases; bases with no gene match: 6. The CDR3 sequence: CASSQLVTGGYGYTF. The CDR3 coding sequence is TGCGCCAGCAGCCAACTTGTGACAGGGGGATATGGCTACACCTTC.

This rearrangement joins TRBV27 to TRBJ1-2; TRBD1 aligns across 8 bases. V lost 5 bases to trimming and J lost 6 bases; unmatched junction nucleotides: 17. Germline CDR1 reads MNHEY; CDR2 reads SMNVEV (reference sequence). CDR3 length: 17 amino acids. The CDR3 sequence is CASSPKMLTGGIDGYTF. The CDR3 DNA reads TGTGCCAGCAGTCCCAAAATGTTAACAGGGGGAATTGATGGCTACACCTTC.